The 18 T cell receptor beta chains below come from one sample, sequenced in a study of response to subunit inactivated influenza vaccine. One entry per CDR3 protein, called by TCRdb with MiXCR from the RT-PCR reads. The table lists 650,000 or so distinct CDR3 sequences, less than 15% of them singletons. The source was PBMCs from blood, collected roughly 2 weeks before vaccination. The receptors derive from a man between 50 and 59 years old who received an inactivated influenza vaccine.

The V and J genes are TRBV4-2 and TRBJ2-7; D remains ambiguous. CDR1 and CDR2 from the germline V gene are LGHNA and YNFKEQ. This CDR3 is 14 amino acids long. Deletions cut 2 bases from V and 3 bases from J, with 11 bases between. In nucleotides, the CDR3 is TGTGCCAGCAGCCAACCTGGACCGGTCTACGAGCAGTACTTC. It codes for CASSQPGPVYEQYF.

The V call is TRBV5-5, the J call TRBJ2-5, with D perhaps matching TRBD2 (6 bases). The CDR3 covers 14 residues. The V and J ends lost 0 bases and 4 bases respectively, with 10 bases between them. Germline lookup yields CDR1 SGHKS and CDR2 YYEKEE (reference sequence). The CDR3 region has the DNA TGTGCCAGCAGCTTGGCGATGGGGGGAGAGACCCAGTACTTC. It translates to CASSLAMGGETQYF.

The table lists this clonotype with many counts. The chain joins TRBV6-2 or TRBV6-3 to TRBJ2-7; TRBD2 matches 11 bases. The germline V gene has CDR1 MNHEY and CDR2 SVGEGT. Trimming removed 6 bases from V and 1 base from J; junction bases left unmatched: 2. There are 14 residues in the CDR3. In DNA, the CDR3 is TGTGCCAGCAGAGGACTAGCGGGTTCCTACGAGCAGTACTTC. The encoded protein is CASRGLAGSYEQYF.

This clonotype has more than one count but fewer than ten. The chain combines TRBV7-2 with TRBJ1-1, with no clear D. Trimming shortened V by 7 bases and J by 0 bases, and 9 bases separated the two germline ends. From germline, CDR1 is SGHTA and CDR2 FQGNSA. The CDR3 is made up of 13 amino acids. Here the CDR3 DNA reads TGTGCCAGCACCCAAACAGTGAACACTGAAGCTTTCTTT. Translating gives CASTQTVNTEAFF.

The chain links TRBV12-3 or TRBV12-4 to TRBJ2-7, with D unresolved. The CDR3 length is 15 residues. V lost 4 bases, J lost 2 bases, and 15 bases lay in between. In nucleotides, the CDR3 is TGTGCCAGCAGTTCGAAGCAGGTAGGCGCCTACGAGCAGTACTTC. This codes for CASSSKQVGAYEQYF.

This chain joins TRBV5-8 and TRBJ2-3; TRBD2 matches 8 bases. CDR3 length: 17 amino acids. In germline, CDR1 is SGHTS, CDR2 YDEGEE. V lost 0 bases to trimming and J lost 3 bases; unmatched junction nucleotides: 9. CDR3: CASSLGVRGAGTDTQYF. The DNA of the CDR3 is TGTGCCAGCAGCTTGGGAGTGCGGGGGGCCGGGACAGATACGCAGTATTTT.

The chain carries TRBV28 and TRBJ2-2, with D unresolved. Germline CDR1 and CDR2: MDHEN and SYDVKM. CDR3 length: 16 amino acids. The V end lost 2 bases, the J end lost 1 base, and 11 bases lay between the germline ends. CDR3 nucleotides: TGTGCCAGCAGTTTACAGAGCTGGAGGAACACCGGGGAGCTGTTTTTT. Protein product: CASSLQSWRNTGELFF.

This clonotype was seen many times. This chain uses TRBV20-1 with TRBJ1-1; the D is unclear. This CDR3 has 16 amino acids. V lost 0 bases and J 2 bases, leaving 16 bases between the germline ends. Germline V gives CDR1 DFQATT, CDR2 SNEGSKA (reference sequence). CDR3 bases: TGCAGTGCTAGAGATCCTCGGGGTTCCCTCAACACTGAAGCTTTCTTT. It yields the protein CSARDPRGSLNTEAFF.

This clonotype appeared a few times. The V gene is TRBV7-3, the J gene TRBJ2-5; 7 nucleotides line up with TRBD1. This CDR3 spans 14 amino acids. Trimming removed 1 base from V and 5 bases from J; junction bases left unmatched: 4. CDR1 SGHTA and CDR2 FQGTGA come from the germline V gene. The CDR3 reads CASSLKGQRETQYF. CDR3 in DNA: TGTGCCAGCAGCTTAAAGGGACAGAGGGAGACCCAGTACTTC.

This clonotype was picked up a small number of times. The V call is TRBV4-2, the J call TRBJ2-1, with D perhaps TRBD2 (5 bases). CDR1 is LGHNA, CDR2 YNFKEQ, per germline. V was trimmed by 4 bases and J by 10 bases, leaving 23 bases between them. CDR3 length: 16 amino acids. The CDR3 spells CASSLTRLQASSEQFF. CDR3 in DNA: TGTGCCAGCAGCCTAACCCGTCTGCAGGCTAGCTCAGAGCAGTTCTTC.

This sequence joins TRBV24-1 and TRBJ2-5; TRBD2 agrees at 10 bases. Unmatched junction bases numbered 7, after V lost 5 bases and J lost 5 bases. The CDR3 extends over 15 amino acids. From germline, CDR1 is KGHDR and CDR2 SFDVKD. Here the CDR3 reads CATSASGGAGETQYF. The CDR3 DNA follows: TGTGCCACCAGTGCGAGCGGGGGGGCTGGGGAGACCCAGTACTTC.

This clonotype was counted once. The genes are TRBV5-6 and TRBJ2-7; D unclear. CDR3 length equals 14 residues. V was cut by 3 bases and J by 0 bases, with 10 bases left in between. Looked up from germline, CDR1 is SGHDT and CDR2 is YYEEEE. In DNA form, the CDR3 reads TGTGCCAGCAGCTCCGTGTCCACCTCCTACGAGCAGTACTTC. The encoded protein is CASSSVSTSYEQYF.

This clonotype has more than one count but fewer than ten. The gene calls are TRBV7-9 and TRBJ2-7, with TRBD1 identical over 9 bases. After removal of 4 bases from V and 9 bases from J, the junction contained 10 bases not matched to a gene. This CDR3 contains 14 residues. CDR1 and CDR2 from the germline V gene are SEHNR and FQNEAQ (reference sequence). DNA for the CDR3: TGTGCCAGCAGCTCTCCGGGACAGGGAACGGGGCAGTACTTC. Its translation is CASSSPGQGTGQYF.

The V call is TRBV15, the J call TRBJ2-7; TRBD1 or TRBD2 may be the D gene (6 bases each). The CDR3 is 14 residues long. V was cut by 1 base and J by 2 bases, with 9 bases left in between. The germline gives CDR1 LNHNV, CDR2 YYDKDF (reference sequence). The CDR3 coding sequence is TGTGCCACCAGCAGAGGGGGGGCCACCTACGAGCAGTACTTC. It is translated as CATSRGGATYEQYF.

In its sample, this clonotype was seen a few times. V gene TRBV10-3 combines with J gene TRBJ1-2; the match to TRBD1 covers 9 bases. J lost 4 bases, V lost 2 bases, and 5 bases had no gene match. Germline CDR1 is ENHRY and CDR2 is SYGVKD. The CDR3 is made up of 15 amino acids. The CDR3 DNA sequence: TGTGCCATCAGTGAGCCGGGACAGGGAATCTATGGCTACACCTTC. This gives the protein CAISEPGQGIYGYTF.

This clonotype was observed a few times. V usage is TRBV10-3 and J usage is TRBJ2-7; TRBD1 matches 7 bases. Germline V gives CDR1 ENHRY, CDR2 SYGVKD. Trimming removed 8 bases from V and 12 bases from J; junction bases left unmatched: 7. This CDR3 is built from 10 residues. The DNA of the CDR3 is TGTGCCATCGGTACGGACAGGCCGTACTTC. Protein: CAIGTDRPYF.

The chain recombines TRBV7-2 with TRBJ2-4, with D uncertain. From germline, CDR1 is SGHTA and CDR2 FQGNSA. The CDR3 has 16 residues. The V end lost 3 bases, the J end lost 7 bases, and 19 bases lay between the germline ends. The CDR3 loop reads CASSLGSGSLRNIQYF. The CDR3 DNA is TGTGCCAGCAGCTTGGGTTCCGGATCCCTCCGGAACATTCAGTACTTC.

In nucleotides, the CDR3 is TGTGCCAGCAGTTCCCCCGGACGAGGCACCGGGGAGCTGTTTTTT. It codes for CASSSPGRGTGELFF. The chain carries TRBV6-5 and TRBJ2-2, with unresolved D. Germline CDR1 reads MNHEY; CDR2 reads SVGAGI. The CDR3 runs to 15 residues. The V and J ends lost 4 bases and 4 bases respectively, with 13 bases between them.